The present T cell receptor beta chain was sequenced within a study of T-cell memory formation after mild COVID-19. The wider study: Clusters of TCRs were largely donor specific.

This clonotype occurred a few times. What it binds is unknown. Study-wide results and limits: SARS-CoV-2 specificity was not confirmed for second-wave clones peaking on day 37. Clones contracting across day 15 to 85 had a balanced CD4/CD8 profile; later expanding clones leaned CD4+. Some responding clones appeared in pre-infection memory, suggesting cross-reactive memory joined.

TCRdb reprocessed the 5' RACE reads via MiXCR and lists one record per CDR3 protein. The sample lists approximately 200,000 distinct CDR3 sequences, approximately 16% occurring once. V gave up 6 bases and J gave up 6 bases, with 9 bases separating them. Per germline, CDR1 DFQATT and CDR2 SNEGSKA (reference sequence). This CDR3 spans 11 amino acids. The sequencing sample was made of PBMCs or a T cell subset sorted from them (not recorded which). The V and J genes are TRBV20-1 and TRBJ2-1, with unresolved D. The source is an adult woman who had mild COVID-19 (a few samples of this study predate the infection). Cell type and time point are not known. CDR3 in amino acids: CSAAVRNEQFF. In DNA, the CDR3 is TGCAGTGCCGCAGTACGCAATGAGCAGTTCTTC.